What follows are 26 T cell receptor beta chains derived from one specimen sequenced in a study of T cell repertoires in cytomegalovirus infection (dated by TCRdb to about 2019). TCRdb records Illumina HiSeq 1500 as the sequencer. TCRdb passed the public sequencing reads through fastp at Q25 and MiXCR, retaining productive beta sequences. CDR3 protein duplicates are merged, each entry listing the most common genes and DNA. The sample yields 200,000 to 300,000 distinct CDR3 sequences; approximately 15% were counted once. 7% to 9.5% of the sample rests with the top ten. Sample: PBMCs. Every receptor here comes from a human donor in good health (CMV status not recorded). Some clones in this sample may be carry-over from other donors' samples.

The CDR3 nucleotides read TGTGCCACCAGCAGAGATCAGGACAGAGACTACGAGCAGTACTTC. This translates into CATSRDQDRDYEQYF. V and J are TRBV15 and TRBJ2-7; perhaps TRBD1 as D (6 bases). V was shortened by 0 bases and J by 3 bases, with 12 bases between the two germline ends. The V gene's germline CDR1 is LNHNV and CDR2 YYDKDF (reference sequence). The CDR3 is made up of 15 amino acids.

The chain is built from TRBV10-3 and TRBJ2-7; D ambiguous. V dropped 0 bases and J dropped 2 bases, with 8 bases sitting between them. This CDR3 comprises 14 residues. In germline, CDR1 is ENHRY, CDR2 SYGVKD. CDR3 DNA: TGTGCCATCAGTGAGTCCAGCCCCGCCTACGAGCAGTACTTC. Translation: CAISESSPAYEQYF.

The chain carries TRBV29-1 and TRBJ2-3, with TRBD2 identical over 9 bases. This CDR3 contains 17 residues. CDR1 SQVTM and CDR2 ANQGSEA come from the germline V gene. Unmatched junction bases numbered 19, after V lost 7 bases and J lost 5 bases. The CDR3 nucleotides read TGCAGCGGCCAGCGCGGATGGGGCGGGGGGGCCGTAGATACGCAGTATTTT. This encodes CSGQRGWGGGAVDTQYF.

This clonotype was seen a handful of times. CDR3 DNA: TGTGCCAGCTCACCTAGAGGGTCCTCTGGGGCCAACGTCCTGACTTTC. It specifies CASSPRGSSGANVLTF. This sequence joins TRBV18 and TRBJ2-6; perhaps TRBD2 as D (5 bases). Germline lookup yields CDR1 KGHSH and CDR2 LQKENI. V shed 3 bases and J shed 0 bases, with 9 bases lying between them. The CDR3 runs to 16 residues.

This chain links TRBV20-1 with TRBJ2-7; 7 nucleotides line up with TRBD1. Per the germline V gene, CDR1 is DFQATT and CDR2 is SNEGSKA (reference sequence). V lost 0 bases to trimming and J lost 2 bases; unmatched junction nucleotides: 7. The CDR3 spans 15 residues. The CDR3 protein is CSARDLGQGAYEQYF. As DNA, the CDR3 is TGCAGTGCTAGAGATCTTGGGCAGGGGGCCTACGAGCAGTACTTC.

This clonotype was seen a few times. This rearrangement joins TRBV20-1 to TRBJ2-2; D gene uncertain. The CDR3 runs to 12 residues. From germline, CDR1 is DFQATT and CDR2 SNEGSKA (reference sequence). V lost 6 bases to trimming and J lost 1 base, with 6 bases between them. This CDR3 is CSAPGNTGELFF. The CDR3 nucleotides are TGCAGTGCGCCCGGGAACACCGGGGAGCTGTTTTTT.

This chain connects TRBV7-8 to TRBJ2-1; the D call may be TRBD1 or TRBD2 (5 bases each). V lost 2 bases to trimming and J lost 0 bases, with 14 bases between them. CDR3 length equals 17 residues. CDR1 SGHVS and CDR2 FQNEAQ come from the germline V gene. The CDR3 sequence: CASSLLYGGVSYNEQFF. CDR3 nucleotide sequence: TGTGCCAGCAGCTTACTATATGGGGGTGTCTCCTACAATGAGCAGTTCTTC.

The chain uses TRBV10-3 and TRBJ2-2; perhaps TRBD1 as D (5 bases). The V and J ends lost 6 bases and 0 bases respectively, with 8 bases between them. Per the germline V gene, CDR1 is ENHRY and CDR2 is SYGVKD. This CDR3 region has 14 residues. CDR3 loop: CAISSTANTGELFF. The CDR3 DNA follows: TGTGCCATCAGCTCGACAGCGAACACCGGGGAGCTGTTTTTT.

In its sample, this clonotype was seen many times. The J gene is TRBJ2-7, the V gene TRBV6-1; 13 bases are a match to TRBD2. The CDR3 consists of 15 residues. Germline V lookup: CDR1 MNHNS, CDR2 SASEGT. With 6 bases clipped from V and 4 bases from J, the junction kept 6 bases outside the gene matches. The CDR3 protein is CASSRTSGSVYEQYF. In DNA, the CDR3 is TGTGCCAGCAGCAGGACTAGCGGGAGTGTATACGAGCAGTACTTC.

This clonotype was picked up a small number of times. The chain is built from TRBV19 and TRBJ1-5, with a tentative D call TRBD1 (5 bases). This CDR3 is 18 amino acids long. Trimming cost V 3 bases and J 6 bases, with 24 bases left between them. Germline CDR1 LNHDA, CDR2 SQIVND (reference sequence). DNA of the CDR3: TGTGCCAGTAGTATGGGACGCACCAAGGTGCCTGAACCTCAGCCCCAGCATTTT. This sequence encodes CASSMGRTKVPEPQPQHF.

Many counts were recorded for this clonotype. The V call is TRBV19, the J call TRBJ1-2; D may be TRBD1 (5 bases). This CDR3 has 14 amino acids. V lost 5 bases and J lost 4, with 14 bases in between. Germline V gene data show CDR1 as LNHDA and CDR2 as SQIVND (reference sequence). CDR3 DNA sequence: TGTGCCAGTAGTGGAAAGGGACGGCTCTATGGCTACACCTTC. Translated: CASSGKGRLYGYTF.

The CDR3 DNA reads as TGTGCCAGCAGTTACTCGCAGGGAGGGGGGTACGAGCAGTACTTC. Translation gives CASSYSQGGGYEQYF. The chain carries TRBV6-5 and TRBJ2-7; tentative D call: TRBD2 (7 bases). This CDR3 contains 15 residues. CDR1 is MNHEY and CDR2 is SVGAGI in the germline V gene. V was cut by 0 bases and J by 4 bases, with 13 bases left in between.

This rearrangement joins TRBV4-1 to TRBJ2-7; D unresolved. V dropped 0 bases and J dropped 3 bases, with 12 bases sitting between them. CDR1 is MGHRA and CDR2 is YSYEKL in the germline V gene. CDR3 length: 15 amino acids. The CDR3 nucleotides read TGCGCCAGCAGCCAAGAAAGGACGGGCGACTACGAGCAGTACTTC. It translates to CASSQERTGDYEQYF.

V and J are TRBV20-1 and TRBJ2-1; D perhaps matches TRBD2 (6 bases). Germline CDR1 reads DFQATT; CDR2 reads SNEGSKA (reference sequence). This CDR3 has 15 residues. V was trimmed by 1 base and J by 8 bases, leaving 18 bases between them. The CDR3 nucleotides read TGCAGTGCTAGAGGTTCCGGGACTCCGTGGGATGAGCAGTTCTTC. Translated: CSARGSGTPWDEQFF.

This chain joins TRBV7-6 and TRBJ2-5; the match to TRBD2 covers 12 bases. Germline CDR1 reads SGHVS; CDR2 reads FNYEAQ. The V segment lost 1 base and the J segment 3 bases; nucleotides outside the gene matches: 3. The CDR3 is 16 amino acids. The CDR3: CASSLGLAGVKETQYF. The CDR3 coding sequence is TGTGCCAGCAGCTTAGGACTAGCGGGGGTAAAAGAGACCCAGTACTTC.

The table lists this clonotype with many counts. The chain employs TRBV28 and TRBJ2-1, with D unclear. The V gene's germline CDR1 is MDHEN and CDR2 SYDVKM. CDR3 length equals 14 residues. V lost 4 bases, J lost 0 bases, and 7 bases lay in between. The chain's CDR3 is CASSWSNSYNEQFF. CDR3 nucleotides: TGTGCCAGCAGTTGGAGTAACTCCTACAATGAGCAGTTCTTC.

The CDR3 protein is CASSPTSGPLGNEQFF. The CDR3 DNA is TGTGCCAGCAGCCCGACTAGCGGACCCCTGGGGAATGAGCAGTTCTTC. This chain joins TRBV9 and TRBJ2-1; 9 nucleotides agree with TRBD2. Unmatched junction bases numbered 12, after V lost 4 bases and J lost 7 bases. This CDR3 has 16 amino acids. The germline gives CDR1 SGDLS, CDR2 YYNGEE.

This clonotype was observed many times. The chain joins TRBV7-3 to TRBJ2-1; 8 nucleotides match TRBD2. The CDR3 has 12 amino acids. CDR1 is SGHTA and CDR2 is FQGTGA in the germline V gene. Unmatched junction bases numbered 0, after V lost 4 bases and J lost 7 bases. The DNA for the CDR3 is TGTGCCAGCAGCTCGGGGGGGAATGAGCAGTTCTTC. Translated, it gives CASSSGGNEQFF.

In its sample, this clonotype was seen a few times. The chain links TRBV9 to TRBJ1-1; D might be TRBD1 (5 bases). Germline-derived CDR1 and CDR2 are SGDLS and YYNGEE. The CDR3 totals 14 residues. Between the trimmed V and J ends, which lost 0 bases and 4 bases, there was a span of 10 bases. The DNA for the CDR3 is TGTGCCAGCAGCGTAGGATGGGGCGTCACTGAAGCTTTCTTT. Translated: CASSVGWGVTEAFF.

This clonotype occurred a few times. The chain uses TRBV11-2 and TRBJ2-1, with D hard to call. This CDR3 spans 15 amino acids. Trimming removed 2 bases from V and 1 base from J, with 9 bases in between. From germline, CDR1 is SGHAT and CDR2 FQNNGV. The CDR3 is CASSLMLPSYNEQFF. The CDR3 DNA is TGTGCCAGCAGCTTAATGCTTCCTTCCTACAATGAGCAGTTCTTC.

This clonotype has just a few counts. The V and J genes are TRBV7-3 and TRBJ1-1; 7 nucleotides align to TRBD1. This CDR3 has 18 residues. Germline V gives CDR1 SGHTA, CDR2 FQGTGA. The trim removed 0 bases at V and 1 base at J, leaving 11 bases unmatched. The CDR3 reads CASSLTAGGGLKNTEAFF. The CDR3 coding sequence is TGTGCCAGCAGCTTAACGGCAGGGGGAGGTTTAAAGAACACTGAAGCTTTCTTT.

The V call is TRBV29-1, the J call TRBJ2-7; 9 positions match TRBD2. Unmatched junction bases numbered 7, after V lost 4 bases and J lost 0 bases. This CDR3 has 15 residues. The V gene's germline CDR1 is SQVTM and CDR2 ANQGSEA. The CDR3 DNA sequence: TGCAGCGTTGTGCACCGACTAGCGGTCTCCTACGAGCAGTACTTC. This gives the protein CSVVHRLAVSYEQYF.

As regards this clonotype: The junction departs from germline at one end; a sequencing error may be responsible. This rearrangement joins TRBV27 to TRBJ2-3; D might be TRBD1 (6 bases). Germline V gene data show CDR1 as MNHEY and CDR2 as SMNVEV (reference sequence). The CDR3 totals 19 residues. In DNA, the CDR3 is TGTGCCAGCAGTTTGAAGAAACTTTACAGGGTCGGTGGCGTAGATGCGCAGTATTTT. It yields the protein CASSLKKLYRVGGVDAQYF.

This clonotype was picked up a small number of times. The V call is TRBV2, the J call TRBJ2-7, with a possible D match to TRBD2 (5 bases). V was trimmed by 9 bases and J by 4 bases, leaving 7 bases between them. The CDR3 spans 10 residues. Germline V CDR1 and CDR2: SNHLY, FYNNEI. CDR3 loop: CARGGYEQYF. CDR3 in DNA: TGTGCCAGGGGCGGGTACGAGCAGTACTTC.

This clonotype was seen repeatedly, ten times or more. The V gene is TRBV7-2, the J gene TRBJ2-7; 10 bases match TRBD2. CDR3 length equals 15 residues. The junction had 4 bases not matched to a gene; V was cut back by 1 base and J by 4 bases. CDR1 is SGHTA and CDR2 is FQGNSA in the germline V gene. The CDR3 reads CASSLEPSGSYEQYF. CDR3 DNA: TGTGCCAGCAGCTTAGAACCTAGCGGGAGTTACGAGCAGTACTTC.

This clonotype was found a few times. V and J are TRBV29-1 and TRBJ2-7, with D unclear. Trimming removed 7 bases from V and 3 bases from J, with 19 bases in between. CDR3 length: 14 residues. Germline values: CDR1 SQVTM, CDR2 ANQGSEA. The DNA of the CDR3 is TGCAGCGCCCTACAACAAGAAATTGTCTACGAGCAGTACTTC. Amino acids: CSALQQEIVYEQYF.